In this sample, the clone carrying this T cell receptor (beta chain) turned up a few times. Its antigen is undetermined. Patients affected by ophthalmopathy presented a Clinical Activity Score of at least 3, a NOSPECS grade of at least 4, and disease duration below 3 months. Clinicians diagnosed patients from clinical symptoms, serum thyroxine and TRAb, thyroid ultrasound and orbital computed tomography. The CDR3 sequence is 13 residues long. The V and J ends lost 3 bases and 0 bases respectively, with 5 bases between them. The germline V gene has CDR1 LGHDT and CDR2 YNNKEL (reference sequence). RNA transcripts gave rise to amplified TCR beta CDR3 regions. The HTBI primer set was used in a first-round RT-PCR of the TCR CDR3. TCRdb reanalysed the multiplex PCR reads using MiXCR and keeps one entry per CDR3 protein. The data contain a few hundred thousand distinct CDR3 sequences, around a fifth of them seen just once; the ten biggest clones take up around 54%.

The data were taken from a study of T cells in Graves' hyperthyroidism and ophthalmopathy. Study-level results: A model of 13 V-J pairs discriminated ophthalmopathy from stable hyperthyroidism. Also found in blood were most expanded thyroid clonotypes above 0.001.

The receptor comes from a woman aged 70-85 years with Graves' ophthalmopathy. This chain links TRBV3-1 with TRBJ1-1, with unresolved D. Sequences were obtained from blood. CDR3 amino acids: CASSQPLNTEAFF. CDR3 DNA: TGTGCCAGCAGCCAGCCGCTGAACACTGAAGCTTTCTTT.